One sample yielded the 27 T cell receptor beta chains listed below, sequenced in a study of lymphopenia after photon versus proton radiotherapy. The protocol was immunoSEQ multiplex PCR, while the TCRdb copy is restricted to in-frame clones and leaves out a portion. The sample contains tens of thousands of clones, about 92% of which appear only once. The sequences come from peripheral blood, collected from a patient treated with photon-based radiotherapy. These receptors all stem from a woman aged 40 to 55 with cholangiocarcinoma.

CDR3 in amino acids: CASSEGRENTEAFF. The CDR3 DNA follows: TGTGCCAGCAGTGAGGGCAGGGAGAACACTGAAGCTTTCTTT. V usage is TRBV2 and J usage is TRBJ1-1; possible D gene TRBD1, 5 bases. The V end was cut by 3 bases, the J end by 1 base, with 9 bases between. The CDR3 is 14 amino acids. Germline values: CDR1 SNHLY, CDR2 FYNNEI.

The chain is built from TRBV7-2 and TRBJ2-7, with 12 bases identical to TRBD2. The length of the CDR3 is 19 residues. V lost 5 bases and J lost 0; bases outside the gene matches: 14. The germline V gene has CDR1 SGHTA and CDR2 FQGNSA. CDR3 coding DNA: TGTGCCAGCAGCGTTAGGACTAGCGGGAATCCGTCGAGCTCCTACGAGCAGTACTTC. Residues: CASSVRTSGNPSSSYEQYF.

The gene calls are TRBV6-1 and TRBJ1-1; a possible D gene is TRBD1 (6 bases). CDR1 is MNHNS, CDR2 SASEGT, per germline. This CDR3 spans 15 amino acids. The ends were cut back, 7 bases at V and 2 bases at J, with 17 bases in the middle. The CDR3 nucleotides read TGTGCCAGCAAAATAGGGGGGCTAGGAAACACTGAAGCTTTCTTT. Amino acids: CASKIGGLGNTEAFF.

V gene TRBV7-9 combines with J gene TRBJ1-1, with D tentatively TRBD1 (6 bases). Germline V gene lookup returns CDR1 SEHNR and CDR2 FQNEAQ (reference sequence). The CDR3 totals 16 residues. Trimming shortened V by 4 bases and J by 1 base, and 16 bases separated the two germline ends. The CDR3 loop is CASSSLPGHPNTEAFF. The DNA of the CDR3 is TGTGCCAGCAGCTCACTCCCGGGACACCCGAACACTGAAGCTTTCTTT.

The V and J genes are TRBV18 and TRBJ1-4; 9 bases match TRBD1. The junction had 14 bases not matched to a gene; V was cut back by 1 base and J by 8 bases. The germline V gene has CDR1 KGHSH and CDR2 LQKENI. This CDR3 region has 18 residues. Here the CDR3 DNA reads TGTGCCAGCTCACCACAAGAGCCCCACAGGGGGCTAGGAGAAAAACTGTTTTTT. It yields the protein CASSPQEPHRGLGEKLFF.

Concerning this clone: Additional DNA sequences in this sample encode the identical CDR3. CDR3 sequence: CASSLGQGTAYTF. CDR3 sequence (DNA): TGCGCCAGCAGCTTGGGCCAGGGAACTGCCTACACCTTC. This chain uses TRBV5-1 with TRBJ1-2; a weak D match, TRBD1 (5 bases). The CDR3 is 13 amino acids. V dropped 0 bases and J dropped 10 bases, with 13 bases sitting between them. Per the germline V gene, CDR1 is SGHRS and CDR2 is YFSETQ.

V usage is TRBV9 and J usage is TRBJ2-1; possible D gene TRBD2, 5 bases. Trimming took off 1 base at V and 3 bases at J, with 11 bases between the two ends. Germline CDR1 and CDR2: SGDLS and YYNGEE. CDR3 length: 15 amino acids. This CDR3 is CASSVLSGGYNEQFF. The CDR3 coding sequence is TGTGCCAGCAGCGTATTGTCAGGAGGCTACAATGAGCAGTTCTTC.

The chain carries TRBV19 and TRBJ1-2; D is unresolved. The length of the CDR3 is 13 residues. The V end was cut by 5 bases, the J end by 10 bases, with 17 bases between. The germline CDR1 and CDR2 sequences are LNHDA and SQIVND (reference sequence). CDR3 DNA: TGTGCCAGTAGTCCGGTGGGAGTGGGCCTCTACACCTTC. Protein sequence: CASSPVGVGLYTF. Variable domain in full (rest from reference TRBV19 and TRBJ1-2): DGGITQSPKYLFRKEGQNVTLSCEQNLNHDAMYWYRQDPGQGLRLIYYSQIVNDFQKGDIAEGYSVSREKKESFPLTVTSAQKNPTAFYLCASSPVGVGLYTFGSGTRLTVV.

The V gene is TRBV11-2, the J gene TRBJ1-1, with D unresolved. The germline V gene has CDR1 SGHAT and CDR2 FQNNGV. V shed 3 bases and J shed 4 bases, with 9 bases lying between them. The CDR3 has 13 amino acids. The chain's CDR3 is CASSFERVTEAFF. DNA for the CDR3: TGTGCCAGCAGCTTTGAGCGGGTCACTGAAGCTTTCTTT.

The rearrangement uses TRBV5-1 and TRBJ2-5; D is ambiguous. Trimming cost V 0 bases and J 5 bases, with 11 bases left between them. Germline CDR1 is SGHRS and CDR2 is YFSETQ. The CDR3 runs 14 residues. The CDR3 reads CASSLVPDLETQYF. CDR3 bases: TGCGCCAGCAGCTTGGTTCCAGACCTGGAGACCCAGTACTTC.

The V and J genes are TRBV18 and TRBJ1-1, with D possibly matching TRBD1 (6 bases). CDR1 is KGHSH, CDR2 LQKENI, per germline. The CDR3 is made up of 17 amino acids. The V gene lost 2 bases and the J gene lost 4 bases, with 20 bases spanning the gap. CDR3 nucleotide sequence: TGTGCCAGCTCACCAGGGCAGGGGATACCCGGAGGCACTGAAGCTTTCTTT. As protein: CASSPGQGIPGGTEAFF.

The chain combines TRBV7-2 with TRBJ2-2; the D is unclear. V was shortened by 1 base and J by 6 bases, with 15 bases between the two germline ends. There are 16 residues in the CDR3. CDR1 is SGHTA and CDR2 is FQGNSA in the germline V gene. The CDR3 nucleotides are TGTGCCAGCAGCTTAGTGGGCATGGGATGGGCCGGGGAGCTGTTTTTT. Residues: CASSLVGMGWAGELFF.

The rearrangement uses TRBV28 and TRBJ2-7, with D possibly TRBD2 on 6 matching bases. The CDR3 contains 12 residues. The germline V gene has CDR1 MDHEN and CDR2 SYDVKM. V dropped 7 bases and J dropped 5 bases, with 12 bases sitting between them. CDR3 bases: TGTGCCAGCAAAGGGACTCTAGACGAGCAGTACTTC. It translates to CASKGTLDEQYF.

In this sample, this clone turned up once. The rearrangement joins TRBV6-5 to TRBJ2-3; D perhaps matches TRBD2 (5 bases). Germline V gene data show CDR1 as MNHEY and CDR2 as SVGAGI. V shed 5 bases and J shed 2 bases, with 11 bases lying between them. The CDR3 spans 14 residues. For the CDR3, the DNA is TGTGCCAGCAGTCCCAGCGGAAACACAGATACGCAGTATTTT. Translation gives CASSPSGNTDTQYF.

The CDR3 protein is CASSLYPRAGEGTQYF. CDR3 bases: TGTGCCAGCAGTCTATACCCCAGAGCCGGTGAGGGTACGCAGTATTTT. The V gene is TRBV28, the J gene TRBJ2-3; a weak D match, TRBD2 (5 bases). Trimming stripped 5 bases from V and 8 bases from J, with 23 bases between. This CDR3 has 16 amino acids. From germline, CDR1 is MDHEN and CDR2 SYDVKM.

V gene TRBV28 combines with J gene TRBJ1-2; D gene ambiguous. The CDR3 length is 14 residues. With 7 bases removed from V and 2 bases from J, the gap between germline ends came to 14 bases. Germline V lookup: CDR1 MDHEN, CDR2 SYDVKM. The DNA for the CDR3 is TGTGCCAGCACCCCGGGGAGGGAAAACTATGGCTACACCTTC. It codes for CASTPGRENYGYTF.

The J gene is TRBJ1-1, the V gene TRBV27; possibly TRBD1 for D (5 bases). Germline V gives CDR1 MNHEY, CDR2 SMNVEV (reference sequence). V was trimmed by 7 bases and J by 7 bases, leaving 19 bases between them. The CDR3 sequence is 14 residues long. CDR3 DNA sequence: TGTGCCAGCACCCGGGGGTCCTCCTCCTATGAAGCTTTCTTT. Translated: CASTRGSSSYEAFF.

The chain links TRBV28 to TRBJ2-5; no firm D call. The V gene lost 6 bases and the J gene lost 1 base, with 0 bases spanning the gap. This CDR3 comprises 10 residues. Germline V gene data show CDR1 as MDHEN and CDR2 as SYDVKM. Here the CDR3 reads CASSQETQYF. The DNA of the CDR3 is TGTGCCAGCAGCCAAGAGACCCAGTACTTC.

The CDR3 is CASSVVGMGNTIYF. Written as DNA, the CDR3 is TGTGCCAGCAGCGTAGTGGGGATGGGAAACACCATATATTTT. This rearrangement joins TRBV9 to TRBJ1-3; unclear D gene. The CDR3 totals 14 residues. Per the germline V gene, CDR1 is SGDLS and CDR2 is YYNGEE. The germline V and J ends were trimmed by 0 bases and 4 bases, with 8 bases remaining between them. Combining the CDR3 with reference TRBV9 and TRBJ1-3 gives the whole variable domain DSGVTQTPKHLITATGQRVTLRCSPRSGDLSVYWYQQSLDQGLQFLIQYYNGEERAKGNILERFSAQQFPDLHSELNLSSLELGDSALYFCASSVVGMGNTIYFGEGSWLTVV.

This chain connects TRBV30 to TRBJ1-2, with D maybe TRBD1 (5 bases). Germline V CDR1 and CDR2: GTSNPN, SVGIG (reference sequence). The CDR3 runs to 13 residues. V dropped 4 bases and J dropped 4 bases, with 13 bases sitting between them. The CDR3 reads CAWTEMDTYGYTF. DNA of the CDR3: TGTGCCTGGACCGAAATGGACACCTATGGCTACACCTTC.

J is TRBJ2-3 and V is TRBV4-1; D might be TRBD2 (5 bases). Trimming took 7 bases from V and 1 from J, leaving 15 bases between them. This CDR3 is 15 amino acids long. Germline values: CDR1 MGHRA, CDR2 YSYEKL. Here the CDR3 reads CASNPASRGTDTQYF. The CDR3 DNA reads TGCGCCAGCAACCCCGCCTCGAGGGGCACAGATACGCAGTATTTT.

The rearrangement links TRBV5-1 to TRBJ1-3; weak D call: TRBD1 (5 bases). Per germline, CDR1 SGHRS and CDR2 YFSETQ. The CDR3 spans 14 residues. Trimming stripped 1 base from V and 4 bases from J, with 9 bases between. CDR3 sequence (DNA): TGCGCCAGCAGCTTGCCGACAGCCGGAAACACCATATATTTT. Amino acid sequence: CASSLPTAGNTIYF.

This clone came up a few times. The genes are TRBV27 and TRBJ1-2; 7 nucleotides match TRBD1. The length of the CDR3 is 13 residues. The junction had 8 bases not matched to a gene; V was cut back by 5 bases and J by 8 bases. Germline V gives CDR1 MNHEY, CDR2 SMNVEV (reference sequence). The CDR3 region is CASSADRVRGYTF. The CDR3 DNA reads TGTGCCAGCAGTGCCGACAGGGTTCGAGGCTACACCTTC.

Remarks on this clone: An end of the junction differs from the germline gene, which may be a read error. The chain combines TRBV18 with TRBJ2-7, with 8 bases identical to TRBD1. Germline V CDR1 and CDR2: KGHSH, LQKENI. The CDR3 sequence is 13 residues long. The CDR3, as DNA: TGTGCCAGCTCACAAGGACAGGGATCCGAGAAGTACTTC. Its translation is CASSQGQGSEKYF.

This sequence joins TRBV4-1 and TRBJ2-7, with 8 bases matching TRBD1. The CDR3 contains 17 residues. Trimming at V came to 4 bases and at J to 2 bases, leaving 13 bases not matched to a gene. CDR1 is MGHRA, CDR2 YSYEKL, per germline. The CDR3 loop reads CASSPTGRGRLPYEQYF. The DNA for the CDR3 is TGCGCCAGCAGCCCAACCGGCAGGGGGCGGCTTCCCTACGAGCAGTACTTC.

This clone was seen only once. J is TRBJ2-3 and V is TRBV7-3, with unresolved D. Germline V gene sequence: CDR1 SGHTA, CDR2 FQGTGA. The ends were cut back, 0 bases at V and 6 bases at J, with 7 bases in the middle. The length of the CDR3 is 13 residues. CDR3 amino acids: CASSLTRQDTQYF. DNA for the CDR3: TGTGCCAGCAGCTTAACCAGGCAGGATACGCAGTATTTT.

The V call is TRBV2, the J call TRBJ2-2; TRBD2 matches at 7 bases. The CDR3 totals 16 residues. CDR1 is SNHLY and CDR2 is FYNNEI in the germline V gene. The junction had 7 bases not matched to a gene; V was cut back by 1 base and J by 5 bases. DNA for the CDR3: TGTGCCAGCAGTGAAGGGCGAAGCGGGGCGACCGGGGAGCTGTTTTTT. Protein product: CASSEGRSGATGELFF.